This TCR beta chain derives from a study of shared clonotypes between healthy human individuals. Study-level information: In total, the donors were a couple of women and a few men aged 18 to 49. CD4 naive and memory got three plates each, CD8 naive two, CD8 memory one.

CDR3 length: 15 residues. V was pared by 2 bases and J by 6 bases, with 15 bases between. Germline-derived CDR1 and CDR2 are SGDLS and YYNGEE. Per the original methods: Filtering differed since immunoSEQ provided only junctions, with no quality scores. The protocol was immunoSEQ multiplex PCR, while the TCRdb copy is restricted to in-frame clones and leaves out a portion. Clone size and V and J calls were adopted from that table, with D and trimming inferred from the DNA. This table holds 1.6 million or so clones, 98% found once. The specimen was naive CD4+ T cells sorted from blood. Subset given: CD45RA+ positively selected. The genes are TRBV9 and TRBJ1-5; D perhaps matches TRBD1 (5 bases). The sequence came from a man between 25 and 39 years old in good health. The CDR3 DNA reads TGTGCCAGCAGCGTGGGCACCTCTGGGGGTCAGCCCCAGCATTTT. This translates into CASSVGTSGGQPQHF.